This T cell receptor beta chain comes out of a study of blood T cell repertoires in COVID-19. Donors in Cohort 3 counted as recovered after two negative PCRs, clearance, or symptom resolution. In the original analysis: Counts of nucleated cells, estimated from reference gene primer amplification, were obtained. Sequencing was performed with immunoSEQ multiplex PCR; in TCRdb, only in-frame clones are kept and a portion is missing. V and J calls and clone size come straight from that table; D and trimming were deduced from the DNA. In the table there are roughly 380,000 clones, more than 85% of which are singletons. V was pared by 2 bases and J by 8 bases, with 9 bases between. CDR3 length equals 12 residues. CDR1 SGHTA and CDR2 FQGNSA come from the germline V gene.

The TCR comes from a young woman who had recovered from COVID-19. The rearrangement links TRBV7-2 to TRBJ1-1; D is ambiguous. Input material: PBMCs or T cells enriched from blood (not recorded which). The chain's CDR3 is CASSLFQREAFF. In nucleotides, the CDR3 is TGTGCCAGCAGCTTATTCCAGCGAGAAGCTTTCTTT.